The clone carrying this T cell receptor beta chain has more than one count but fewer than ten. Its antigen is undetermined. The sample is drawn from a study of cytomegalovirus exposure and HLA in healthy donors. General observations from the study: Accurate prediction of most subjects' HLA-A and HLA-B alleles from TCR beta sequences was reported. Further analysis was carried out later, and it showed several of the most significant clusters appearing linked to common viral pathogens.

PCR primers comprised 60 Vbeta and 13 Jbeta primers. Generated by immunoSEQ multiplex PCR, the TCRdb table keeps only in-frame clones and is missing some. In the table there are about 210,000 clones, 65% to 85% of which are singletons. This TCR was recovered from a man aged 40-50 years in good health and CMV-seropositive. The specimen was PBMCs.

CDR3 sequence: CASSYSVGGGQPQHF. The CDR3 DNA follows: TGTGCCAGCAGTTACTCGGTAGGGGGCGGACAGCCCCAGCATTTT. This sequence joins TRBV6-5 and TRBJ1-5; 7 bases align to TRBD1. V was pared by 0 bases and J by 7 bases, with 6 bases of the junction left unmatched. Germline V gene lookup returns CDR1 MNHEY and CDR2 SVGAGI. This CDR3 contains 15 residues.